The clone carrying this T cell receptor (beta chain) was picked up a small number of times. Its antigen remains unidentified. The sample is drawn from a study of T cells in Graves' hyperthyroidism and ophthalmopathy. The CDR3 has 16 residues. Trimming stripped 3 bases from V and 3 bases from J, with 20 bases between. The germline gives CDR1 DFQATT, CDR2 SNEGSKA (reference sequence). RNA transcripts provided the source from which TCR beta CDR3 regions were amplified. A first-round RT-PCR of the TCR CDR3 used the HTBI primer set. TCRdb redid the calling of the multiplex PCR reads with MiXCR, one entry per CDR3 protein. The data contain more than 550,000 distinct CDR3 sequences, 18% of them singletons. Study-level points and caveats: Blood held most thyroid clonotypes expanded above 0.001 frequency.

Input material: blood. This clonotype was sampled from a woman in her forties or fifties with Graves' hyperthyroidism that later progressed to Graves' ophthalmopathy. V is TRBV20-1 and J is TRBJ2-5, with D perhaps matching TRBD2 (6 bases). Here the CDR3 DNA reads TGCAGTGCTAGGGGCCTGTTTTTAGGAGGGAAAGAGACCCAGTACTTC. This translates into CSARGLFLGGKETQYF.